This T cell receptor beta chain was identified during a study of control samples from healthy donors and cancer patients. The table came from immunoSEQ multiplex PCR; TCRdb's copy has only in-frame clones and leaves some out. The table lists about 140,000 clones, roughly 92% of them singletons, with around 13% in the top ten. The sample taken for sequencing was blood. The clonotype comes from a man aged 35-49 years in good health.

The CDR3 coding sequence is TGTGCCAGCAGCTCAAAGGGTACTTTCACAGATACGCAGTATTTT. It encodes CASSSKGTFTDTQYF. The chain combines TRBV7-9 with TRBJ2-3; D call uncertain. V lost 4 bases to trimming and J lost 2 bases, with 13 bases between them. This CDR3 is built from 15 residues. Germline lookup yields CDR1 SEHNR and CDR2 FQNEAQ (reference sequence).